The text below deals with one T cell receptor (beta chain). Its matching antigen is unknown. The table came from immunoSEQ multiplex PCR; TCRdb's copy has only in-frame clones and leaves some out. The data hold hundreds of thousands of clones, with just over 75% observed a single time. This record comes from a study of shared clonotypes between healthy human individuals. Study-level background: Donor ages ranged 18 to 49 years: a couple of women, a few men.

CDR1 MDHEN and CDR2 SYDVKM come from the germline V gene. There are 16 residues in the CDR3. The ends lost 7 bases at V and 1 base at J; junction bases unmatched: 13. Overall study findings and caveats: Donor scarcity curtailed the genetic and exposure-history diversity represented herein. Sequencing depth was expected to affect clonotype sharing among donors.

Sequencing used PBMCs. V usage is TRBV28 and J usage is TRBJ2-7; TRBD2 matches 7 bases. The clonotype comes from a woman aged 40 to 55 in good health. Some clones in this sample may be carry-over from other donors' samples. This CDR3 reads CASTRGGGGLSYEQYF. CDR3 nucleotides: TGTGCCAGCACCCGTGGGGGGGGAGGCTTATCCTACGAGCAGTACTTC.